This T cell receptor (beta chain) was identified in a study of blood T cell repertoires in COVID-19. Background on the study: Italy, Spain and the United States were the sources of the convalescent and acute COVID-19 samples.

Trimming removed 4 bases at V and 4 bases at J, with 11 bases between. From germline, CDR1 is KGHSH and CDR2 LQKENI. The CDR3 runs 14 residues. Seattle's cohort entered during active infection and was followed longitudinally. How the authors handled the data: Reference gene primer amplification gave estimated nucleated cell counts. Assay used: immunoSEQ multiplex PCR; TCRdb lists only in-frame clones, some missing. Clonal size and the V and J genes are those of that table, whereas D and trimming came from the DNA. Of about 240,000 clones in the sample, 80% to 90% are singletons; the top ten hold around 7.5%.

The chain joins TRBV18 to TRBJ1-3; D uncertain. The receptor's source is a woman older than 75 with COVID-19, enrolled during active disease. Input material: peripheral blood. The CDR3 coding sequence is TGTGCCAGCTCACAGTCGGGATTGGGAAACACCATATATTTT. Translated, it gives CASSQSGLGNTIYF.